These 20 T cell receptor beta chains originate from one sample sequenced in a study of CD8+CD57+ T cells in acquired aplastic anemia. Only patients with CD8+CD57+ cell expansion on flow cytometry were chosen for sequencing. TCR beta VDJ and CDR3 profiles were obtained from a genomic DNA template. MiXCR, run by TCRdb on the reads, gives a single entry per CDR3 protein. The sample lists 120,000 or so distinct CDR3 sequences; about two fifths were seen once. The sequenced sample was sorted CD4+, CD8+, or CD8+CD57+ T cells (not recorded which) from PBMCs. These TCRs come from a human donor with aplastic anemia.

There are a few counts of this clonotype. Given a much more abundant clone one base away, this may be a read error. Without the conserved terminal phenylalanine or tryptophan, this CDR3 likely stems from a read error. V usage is TRBV12-3 or TRBV12-4 and J usage is TRBJ2-7, with 7 bases that match TRBD2. V trimming: 6 bases; J trimming: 6 bases; junction bases outside the gene matches: 8. The CDR3 has 13 amino acids. The CDR3 loop reads CASRGDAGAEQYL. Here the CDR3 DNA reads TGTGCCAGCAGGGGGGACGCGGGAGCCGAGCAGTACCTC.

This clonotype was seen many times. The chain uses TRBV6-5 and TRBJ1-5; D is uncertain. Germline V gene sequence: CDR1 MNHEY, CDR2 SVGAGI. There are 14 residues in the CDR3. V lost 1 base, J lost 3 bases, and 7 bases lay in between. DNA for the CDR3: TGTGCCAGCAGTTACTTGGGGTTCAATCAGCCCCAGCATTTT. It yields the protein CASSYLGFNQPQHF.

The chain uses TRBV12-3 or TRBV12-4 and TRBJ2-1; 8 positions match TRBD2. The CDR3 contains 15 residues. Trimming took 7 bases from V and 10 from J; bases not matched to a gene: 15. The CDR3 reads CASTPGGGIPYEQFF. CDR3 DNA: TGTGCCAGCACCCCGGGGGGGGGGATCCCCTACGAGCAGTTCTTC.

For this clonotype: The final CDR3 position lacks the conserved phenylalanine or tryptophan, pointing to a likely read error. The DNA is omitted, as the CDR3 cannot be located on it reliably, and the CDR3 follows TCRdb's listing. The CDR3 protein is CASGRGSFY. This rearrangement joins TRBV12-5 to TRBJ1-1; TRBD1 is the table's D call, not checked against the DNA. Germline assignment: CDR1 LGHNT and CDR2 FRNRAP. 9 amino acids form the CDR3, both terminal residues included.

This clonotype appeared a few times. The chain recombines TRBV25-1 with TRBJ2-2, with D possibly matching TRBD1 (5 bases). The CDR3 runs 18 residues. Trimming shortened V by 0 bases and J by 10 bases, and 24 bases separated the two germline ends. CDR1 and CDR2 (germline): MGHDK, SYGVNS. As DNA, the CDR3 is TGTGCCAGCAGTGAATATGCCAGGGCCACTCACCAACCATCGGAGCTGTTTTTT. Translated, it gives CASSEYARATHQPSELFF.

This clonotype is classed as medium-sized. V gene TRBV10-3 combines with J gene TRBJ1-6; weak D call: TRBD1 (6 bases). In germline, CDR1 is ENHRY, CDR2 SYGVKD. V was cut by 2 bases and J by 9 bases, with 8 bases left in between. The CDR3 loop spans 13 amino acids. CDR3 in DNA: TGTGCCATCAGTGAGATAGGGGGTTCACCCCTCCACTTT. Translated, it gives CAISEIGGSPLHF.

This rearrangement joins TRBV2 to TRBJ2-1; tentative D call: TRBD2 (7 bases). Trimming removed 11 bases at V and 0 bases at J, with 14 bases between. Germline values: CDR1 SNHLY, CDR2 FYNNEI. This CDR3 spans 14 amino acids. CDR3 residues: CAGGAGRSYNEQFF. CDR3 coding DNA: TGTGCCGGGGGGGCCGGGCGCTCCTACAATGAGCAGTTCTTC.

Concerning this clonotype: At one end, the junction sequence differs from germline, possibly due to a read error. The chain carries TRBV25-1 and TRBJ1-6; D remains ambiguous. This CDR3 spans 14 amino acids. Germline loops: CDR1 MGHDK, CDR2 SYGVNS. The CDR3: CASSKPGLNSPLHF. The CDR3 DNA is TGCGCCAGCAGCAAACCGGGCTTAAATTCACCCCTCCACTTT. Looking up the rest from reference TRBV25-1 and TRBJ1-6 gives the full variable domain: EADIYQTPRYLVIGTGKKITLECSQTMGHDKMYWYQQDPGMELHLIHYSYGVNSTEKGDLSSESTVSRIRTEHFPLTLESARPSHTSQYLCASSKPGLNSPLHFGNGTRLTVT.

The rearrangement uses TRBV10-3 and TRBJ2-7; TRBD2 agrees at 7 bases. The germline V gene has CDR1 ENHRY and CDR2 SYGVKD. The CDR3 consists of 15 residues. The junction had 12 bases not matched to a gene; V was cut back by 5 bases and J by 5 bases. The CDR3 protein is CAISRVAGPMDEQYF. The CDR3 bases are TGTGCCATCAGTAGAGTAGCGGGTCCTATGGACGAGCAGTACTTC.

This clonotype occurred many times. This chain uses TRBV6-1 with TRBJ2-7, with TRBD1 as a possible D gene (6 bases). Trimming removed 3 bases at V and 3 bases at J, with 15 bases between. Germline CDR1 is MNHNS and CDR2 is SASEGT. The CDR3 spans 15 residues. In DNA form, the CDR3 reads TGTGCCAGCAGTGAGCTGCAGGGGTGGTACTACGAGCAGTACGTC. This sequence encodes CASSELQGWYYEQYV.

V is TRBV10-3 and J is TRBJ1-5; unclear D gene. Germline CDR1 is ENHRY and CDR2 is SYGVKD. The V end lost 7 bases, the J end lost 7 bases, and 8 bases lay between the germline ends. The CDR3 spans 11 residues. Here the CDR3 reads CAIKYQQPQHF. In nucleotides, the CDR3 is TGTGCCATCAAATATCAGCAGCCCCAGCATTTT.

This clonotype was observed many times. The chain links TRBV19 to TRBJ1-4, with 7 bases that match TRBD1. CDR1 LNHDA and CDR2 SQIVND come from the germline V gene (reference sequence). V shed 7 bases, J shed 3 bases, and the junction held 11 bases outside the gene matches. The CDR3 has 16 amino acids. The CDR3 sequence is CASILQPGQPNEKLFF. CDR3 nucleotide sequence: TGTGCCAGTATTTTACAACCGGGACAGCCTAATGAAAAACTGTTTTTT.

To note about this clonotype: A read error may be the cause here, since a much bigger clone is one base away. The rearrangement links TRBV5-4 to TRBJ1-3; TRBD1 might be the D (6 bases). From germline, CDR1 is SGHNT and CDR2 YYREEE (reference sequence). The CDR3 is 15 amino acids. The CDR3 sequence: CASSTGGLKGNIIYF. In DNA, the CDR3 is TGTGCCAGCAGTACGGGGGGGCTGAAGGGAAACATCATATATTTT.

V and J are TRBV10-3 and TRBJ1-1; the match to TRBD1 covers 9 bases. CDR3 length: 17 amino acids. Germline trimming cut 6 bases from V and 4 bases from J; bases unmatched to any gene: 15. Germline values: CDR1 ENHRY, CDR2 SYGVKD. The chain's CDR3 is CAIRPGTGTTLGTEAFF. DNA of the CDR3: TGTGCCATCAGACCCGGGACAGGGACGACGTTGGGCACTGAAGCTTTCTTT.

As regards this clonotype: A much larger clone differs by one base, so this may be a read error. V and J are TRBV4-1 and TRBJ2-1; a possible D gene is TRBD2 (6 bases). Germline CDR1 is MGHRA and CDR2 is YSYEKL. The CDR3 totals 14 residues. Trimming removed 0 bases from V and 13 bases from J, with 16 bases in between. As DNA, the CDR3 is TGCGCCAGCAGCCAAGAAGCCGGACTACCTTCCCAGTTCTTC. It yields the protein CASSQEAGLPSQFF.

A word on this clonotype: Germline and junction disagree at one end, which may indicate a read error. V is TRBV24-1 and J is TRBJ2-7; 11 bases fit TRBD1. The length of the CDR3 is 11 residues. Looked up from germline, CDR1 is KGHDR and CDR2 is SFDVKD. This CDR3 reads CATSDKGQGVF. CDR3 nucleotide sequence: TGTGCCACCAGTGACAAGGGACAGGGGGTTTTC.

Concerning this clonotype itself: An end of the junction differs from the germline gene, which may be a read error. Here the CDR3 reads CASSPGSGSYEQYF. In DNA, the CDR3 is TGTGCCAGCAGCCCGGGCAGCGGGAGCTACGAGCAGTACTTC. This chain connects TRBV10-2 to TRBJ2-7; TRBD2 agrees at 8 bases. The CDR3 is 14 amino acids. CDR1 and CDR2 (germline): WSHSY, SAAADI.

In its sample, this clonotype was seen a few times. The V and J genes are TRBV28 and TRBJ2-5; no clear D. The germline gives CDR1 MDHEN, CDR2 SYDVKM. The CDR3 extends over 12 amino acids. Between the trimmed V and J ends, which lost 6 bases and 5 bases, there was a span of 10 bases. The CDR3 bases are TGTGCCAGCAGGGAAGGGCGGGAGACCCAGTACTTC. This translates into CASREGRETQYF.

V is TRBV6-2 or TRBV6-3 and J is TRBJ2-3; D gene unclear. The germline V and J ends were trimmed by 4 bases and 4 bases, with 21 bases remaining between them. This CDR3 is 17 amino acids long. The V gene's germline CDR1 is MNHEY and CDR2 SVGEGT. The CDR3 loop reads CASSLKLTTSGPDTQYF. The CDR3, as DNA: TGTGCCAGCAGTTTGAAACTTACGACAAGTGGACCAGATACGCAGTATTTT.

This rearrangement joins TRBV20-1 to TRBJ2-7, with a possible D match to TRBD1 (6 bases). This CDR3 has 13 amino acids. CDR1 is DFQATT and CDR2 is SNEGSKA in the germline V gene (reference sequence). Deletions cut 3 bases from V and 1 base from J, with 10 bases between. The CDR3 loop reads CSASLGQSYEQYF. In nucleotides, the CDR3 is TGCAGTGCTAGCCTAGGACAGTCCTACGAGCAGTACTTC.